This T cell receptor beta chain was sequenced in a study of T cells after yellow fever vaccination. Study-level points and caveats: Re-detected after boosting: most primary clones, about 96% of CD4 and 75% to 90% of CD8.

TCRdb used MiXCR to reprocess the 5' RACE reads, holding one entry per CDR3 protein. The sample records 140,000 to 150,000 distinct CDR3 sequences, 6.6% being singletons. In its sample, this clonotype was seen many times. The antigen is not known. V dropped 11 bases and J dropped 0 bases, with 17 bases sitting between them. This CDR3 spans 15 amino acids. In germline, CDR1 is LNHDA, CDR2 SQIVND (reference sequence). The TCR sequence derives from a man aged 25-45 years who received the YFV17D yellow fever vaccine. The chain recombines TRBV19 with TRBJ2-1, with D perhaps matching TRBD2 (5 bases). The sequenced sample was CD4+ T cells sorted from PBMCs, obtained 10 days after the yellow fever booster vaccination. CDR3 coding DNA: TGTGCCTCCCTACCCAGCGGCAGCTCCTACAATGAGCAGTTCTTC. The encoded protein is CASLPSGSSYNEQFF.